This T cell receptor (beta chain) was identified in a study of blood T cell repertoires in COVID-19. Study overall: Specimens from acute and convalescent COVID-19 originated in the United States, Italy and Spain. Sources were T cells, B-cell-depleted T cells, or PBMCs; the material itself was cDNA or gDNA.

CDR3 length: 15 residues. Germline V lookup: CDR1 LNHDA, CDR2 SQIVND (reference sequence). V gave up 1 base and J gave up 0 bases, with 9 bases separating them. In the study's own analysis: Nucleated cell number was recorded as an estimate derived from reference gene primer amplification. The protocol was immunoSEQ multiplex PCR, while the TCRdb copy is restricted to in-frame clones and leaves out a portion. Clone size and the V and J calls come from that table; the DNA yielded D and trimming. The sample comprises over 150,000 clones, about 83% of which are singletons, and roughly 2% rests with the top ten.

The TCR was taken from a woman older than 75 with acute or convalescent COVID-19. Sequencing was done on a sample of peripheral blood. The chain couples TRBV19 to TRBJ1-1, with a tentative D call TRBD1 (6 bases). The CDR3 loop reads CASSIVQGMNTEAFF. In DNA form, the CDR3 reads TGTGCCAGTAGTATAGTGCAGGGGATGAACACTGAAGCTTTCTTT.